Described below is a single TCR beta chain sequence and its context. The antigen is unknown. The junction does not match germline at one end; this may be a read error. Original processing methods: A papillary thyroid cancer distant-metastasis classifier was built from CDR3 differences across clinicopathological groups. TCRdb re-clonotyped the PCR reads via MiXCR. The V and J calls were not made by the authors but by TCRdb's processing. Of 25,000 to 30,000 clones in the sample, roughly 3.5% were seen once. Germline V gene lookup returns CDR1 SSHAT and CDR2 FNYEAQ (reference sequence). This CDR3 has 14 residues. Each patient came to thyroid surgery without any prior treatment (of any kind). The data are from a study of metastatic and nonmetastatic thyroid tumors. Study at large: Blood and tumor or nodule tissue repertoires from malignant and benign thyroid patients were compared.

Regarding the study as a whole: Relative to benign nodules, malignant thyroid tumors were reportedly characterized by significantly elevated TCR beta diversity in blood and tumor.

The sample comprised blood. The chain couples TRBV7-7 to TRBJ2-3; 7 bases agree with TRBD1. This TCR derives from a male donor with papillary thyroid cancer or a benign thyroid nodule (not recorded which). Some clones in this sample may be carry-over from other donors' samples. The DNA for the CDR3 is TGTGCTAGCAGCTTGGGACAGACCACAGATACGCAGTATTTT. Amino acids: CASSLGQTTDTQYF.